The 14 T cell receptor beta chains in this list originate from one sample, sequenced in a study of blood T cell repertoires in COVID-19. Only in-frame clones appear in the TCRdb table, and some are missing; sequencing was by immunoSEQ multiplex PCR. This table holds roughly 84,000 clones, about 82% found once. Sequenced sample: peripheral blood. The receptors stem from a man at least 80 years old with active or convalescent COVID-19.

The chain uses TRBV5-4 and TRBJ2-7, with TRBD1 identical over 7 bases. Germline V gives CDR1 SGHNT, CDR2 YYREEE (reference sequence). CDR3 length equals 13 residues. V was pared by 4 bases and J by 6 bases, with 7 bases of the junction left unmatched. The CDR3 nucleotides read TGTGCCAGCAGCAAGGATCCAGGGGGCGAGCAGTACGTC. It specifies CASSKDPGGEQYV.

This chain links TRBV10-2 with TRBJ2-5, with D perhaps TRBD2 (5 bases). The germline V and J ends were trimmed by 5 bases and 2 bases, with 9 bases remaining between them. CDR3 size: 13 residues. Germline V CDR1 and CDR2: WSHSY, SAAADI. The CDR3 is CASSWEIQETQYF. The CDR3 DNA reads as TGCGCCAGCAGTTGGGAGATACAAGAGACCCAGTACTTC.

The CDR3 sequence: CSVGLSEAFF. The CDR3 DNA reads as TGCAGCGTGGGACTTTCGGAAGCTTTCTTT. V and J are TRBV29-1 and TRBJ1-1; perhaps TRBD1 as D (5 bases). V lost 6 bases and J lost 8, with 10 bases in between. The CDR3 is 10 residues long. Germline V gene sequence: CDR1 SQVTM, CDR2 ANQGSEA. The full variable domain, rest sourced from reference TRBV29-1 and TRBJ1-1, is SAVISQKPSRDICQRGTSLTIQCQVDSQVTMMFWYRQQPGQSLTLIATANQGSEATYESGFVIDKFPISRPNLTFSTLTVSNMSPEDSSIYLCSVGLSEAFFGQGTRLTVV.

The rearrangement links TRBV5-4 to TRBJ2-3; 14 bases are shared with TRBD2. Trimming removed 4 bases from V and 6 bases from J; junction bases left unmatched: 7. The CDR3 runs to 16 residues. Germline V gene lookup returns CDR1 SGHNT and CDR2 YYREEE (reference sequence). The CDR3 here is CASSPGLAGGLDTQYF. The CDR3 coding sequence is TGTGCCAGCAGCCCCGGACTAGCGGGGGGTCTGGATACGCAGTATTTT.

V gene TRBV29-1 combines with J gene TRBJ1-1, with unresolved D. V was trimmed by 4 bases and J by 1 base, leaving 13 bases between them. Looked up from germline, CDR1 is SQVTM and CDR2 is ANQGSEA. The CDR3 contains 14 residues. The CDR3 sequence: CSVAWSEGNTEAFF. DNA for the CDR3: TGCAGCGTTGCGTGGTCAGAGGGGAACACTGAAGCTTTCTTT.

The J gene is TRBJ1-2, the V gene TRBV12-3 or TRBV12-4; D unresolved. The CDR3 is 13 residues long. Trimming stripped 5 bases from V and 4 bases from J, with 11 bases between. Written as DNA, the CDR3 is TGTGCCAGCAGTCCTACAACGGGCTATGGCTACACCTTC. It encodes CASSPTTGYGYTF.

J is TRBJ1-6 and V is TRBV23-1; D is undetermined. TRBV23-1 is flagged as an ORF with uncertain function. The CDR3 has 14 residues. The germline V and J ends were trimmed by 7 bases and 9 bases, with 16 bases remaining between them. The CDR3, as DNA: TGCGCCAGCACCCCCCCGGCAGGTTGTTCACCCCTCCACTTT. Amino acid sequence: CASTPPAGCSPLHF.

V is TRBV5-4 and J is TRBJ1-1; TRBD1 matches at 8 bases. Germline-derived CDR1 and CDR2 are SGHNT and YYREEE (reference sequence). There are 16 residues in the CDR3. Trimming cost V 5 bases and J 6 bases; bases outside gene matches: 15. This CDR3 is CASRTGTGLEVSEAFF. CDR3 nucleotide sequence: TGTGCCAGCAGAACCGGGACAGGCTTAGAGGTCTCTGAAGCTTTCTTT.

The chain couples TRBV29-1 to TRBJ2-5; 7 nucleotides align to TRBD2. This CDR3 contains 11 residues. With 7 bases clipped from V and 7 bases from J, the junction kept 6 bases outside the gene matches. Looked up from germline, CDR1 is SQVTM and CDR2 is ANQGSEA. The CDR3 here is CSGEGYGTQYF. The CDR3 nucleotides read TGCAGCGGGGAGGGGTACGGGACCCAGTACTTC.

This rearrangement joins TRBV6-5 to TRBJ1-1; D might be TRBD1 (5 bases). The V and J ends lost 7 bases and 4 bases respectively, with 16 bases between them. This CDR3 spans 14 amino acids. CDR1 is MNHEY and CDR2 is SVGAGI in the germline V gene. As DNA, the CDR3 is TGTGCCAGCAATCTTAGGGGTGTGGCCACTGAAGCTTTCTTT. Residues: CASNLRGVATEAFF.

The chain links TRBV3-1 (or the pseudogene TRBV3-2) to TRBJ1-1; D gene uncertain. The CDR3 runs 16 residues. CDR1 and CDR2 (germline): LGHDT, YNNKEL (reference sequence). Trimming left V 4 bases short and J 0 bases short, with 15 bases between. The CDR3 nucleotides are TGTGCCAGCAGCCGCCGAGGAGGACGTTTGAACACTGAAGCTTTCTTT. This gives the protein CASSRRGGRLNTEAFF.

The chain is built from TRBV7-9 and TRBJ1-1; no clear D gene. V lost 5 bases, J lost 1 base, and 11 bases lay in between. Germline assignment: CDR1 SEHNR and CDR2 FQNEAQ (reference sequence). The CDR3 is 14 residues long. CDR3 amino acids: CASSLNLKNTEAFF. Here the CDR3 DNA reads TGTGCCAGCAGCCTAAACCTAAAGAACACTGAAGCTTTCTTT.

The V gene is TRBV28, the J gene TRBJ1-4; D is unresolved. This CDR3 is 12 amino acids long. CDR1 and CDR2 from the germline V gene are MDHEN and SYDVKM. The V and J ends lost 4 bases and 8 bases respectively, with 8 bases between them. DNA of the CDR3: TGTGCCAGCAGTTCAACCCGGGAAAAACTGTTTTTT. Translating gives CASSSTREKLFF. The full variable domain, with the rest looked up from reference TRBV28 and TRBJ1-4, is DVKVTQSSRYLVKRTGEKVFLECVQDMDHENMFWYRQDPGLGLRLIYFSYDVKMKEKGDIPEGYSVSREKKERFSLILESASTNQTSMYLCASSSTREKLFFGSGTQLSVL.

The chain uses TRBV19 and TRBJ2-5; 7 bases agree with TRBD2. V lost 6 bases and J lost 2; bases outside the gene matches: 9. This CDR3 is 15 amino acids long. Per the germline V gene, CDR1 is LNHDA and CDR2 is SQIVND (reference sequence). The CDR3 coding sequence is TGTGCCAGTAGGAAGACTAGCTCCCAACAAGAGACCCAGTACTTC. This gives the protein CASRKTSSQQETQYF. Full variable domain (rest looked up from reference TRBV19 and TRBJ2-5): DGGITQSPKYLFRKEGQNVTLSCEQNLNHDAMYWYRQDPGQGLRLIYYSQIVNDFQKGDIAEGYSVSREKKESFPLTVTSAQKNPTAFYLCASRKTSSQQETQYFGPGTRLLVL.